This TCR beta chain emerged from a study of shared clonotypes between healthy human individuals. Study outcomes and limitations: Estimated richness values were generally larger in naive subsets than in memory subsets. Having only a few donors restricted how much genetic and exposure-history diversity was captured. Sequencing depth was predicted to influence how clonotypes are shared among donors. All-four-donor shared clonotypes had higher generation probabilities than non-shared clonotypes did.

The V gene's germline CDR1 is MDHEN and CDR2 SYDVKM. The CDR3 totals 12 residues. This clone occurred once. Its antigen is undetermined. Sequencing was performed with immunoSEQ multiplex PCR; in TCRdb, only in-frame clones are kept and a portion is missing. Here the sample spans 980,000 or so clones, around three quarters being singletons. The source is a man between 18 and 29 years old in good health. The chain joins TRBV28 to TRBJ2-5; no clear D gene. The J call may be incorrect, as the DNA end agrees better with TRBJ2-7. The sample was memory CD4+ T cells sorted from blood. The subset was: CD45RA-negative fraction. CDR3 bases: TGTGCCAGCAGTTTATGGCCCTACGAGCAGTACTTC. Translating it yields CASSLWPYEQYF.